The 15 T cell receptor beta chains below all came from one sample that was sequenced in a study of cytomegalovirus exposure and HLA in healthy donors. PCR involved 60 Vbeta and 13 Jbeta primers. Only in-frame clones appear in the TCRdb table, and some are missing; sequencing was by immunoSEQ multiplex PCR. The table includes around 54,000 clones, about three quarters detected once. Input material: PBMCs. The receptors shown here come from a man aged 25 to 40 in good health and CMV-seropositive.

The CDR3 nucleotides are TGTGCCAGCAGCTTAGCAGGGAGCACAGATACGCAGTATTTT. Encoded protein: CASSLAGSTDTQYF. This rearrangement joins TRBV11-3 to TRBJ2-3, with D tentatively TRBD1 (5 bases). V was trimmed by 1 base and J by 0 bases, leaving 5 bases between them. Germline values: CDR1 SGHNT, CDR2 YENEEA. The CDR3 is 14 residues long.

This clone showed up just once. J is TRBJ2-7 and V is TRBV5-6; TRBD1 is a possible D gene (6 bases). The CDR3 length is 15 residues. V was shortened by 0 bases and J by 2 bases, with 12 bases between the two germline ends. The V gene's germline CDR1 is SGHDT and CDR2 YYEEEE. The CDR3 sequence is CASSLEDRFPYEQYF. Here the CDR3 DNA reads TGTGCCAGCAGCTTGGAGGACAGATTTCCCTACGAGCAGTACTTC. Combining the CDR3 with reference TRBV5-6 and TRBJ2-7 gives the whole variable domain DAGVTQSPTHLIKTRGQQVTLRCSPKSGHDTVSWYQQALGQGPQFIFQYYEEEERQRGNFPDRFSGHQFPNYSSELNVNALLLGDSALYLCASSLEDRFPYEQYFGPGTRLTVT.

This CDR3 is CASSGGQNYNSPLHF. In DNA form, the CDR3 reads TGTGCCAGCAGCGGGGGACAGAACTATAATTCACCCCTCCACTTT. The J gene is TRBJ1-6, the V gene TRBV5-8; TRBD1 agrees at 7 bases. The J segment lost 3 bases and the V segment lost 4 bases, leaving 4 bases of the junction unmatched. Germline V gives CDR1 SGHTS, CDR2 YDEGEE. The CDR3 sequence is 15 residues long.

The chain links TRBV27 to TRBJ2-3; perhaps TRBD1 as D (7 bases). This CDR3 has 15 residues. Trimming shortened V by 6 bases and J by 10 bases, and 23 bases separated the two germline ends. Germline loops: CDR1 MNHEY, CDR2 SMNVEV (reference sequence). The CDR3, as DNA: TGTGCCAGCAGCACTGAGGGGGCGCGGGACAGATCGCAGTATTTT. Its protein product is CASSTEGARDRSQYF.

The chain links TRBV5-5 to TRBJ2-7, with D possibly being TRBD1 (5 bases). The germline V gene has CDR1 SGHKS and CDR2 YYEKEE (reference sequence). The CDR3 spans 14 residues. V dropped 0 bases and J dropped 4 bases, with 11 bases sitting between them. CDR3 sequence: CASSLGQQRYEQYF. As DNA, the CDR3 is TGTGCCAGCAGCTTGGGACAGCAGAGATACGAGCAGTACTTC.

V usage is TRBV5-1 and J usage is TRBJ2-3, with D possibly being TRBD2 (5 bases). Looked up from germline, CDR1 is SGHRS and CDR2 is YFSETQ. The CDR3 is 15 amino acids. V was shortened by 1 base and J by 6 bases, with 15 bases between the two germline ends. The CDR3: CASSLMGNPGDTQYF. CDR3 sequence (DNA): TGCGCCAGCAGCTTGATGGGGAACCCGGGGGATACGCAGTATTTT.

The chain uses TRBV2 and TRBJ2-3; 7 bases match TRBD2. Germline-derived CDR1 and CDR2 are SNHLY and FYNNEI. The V gene end was trimmed by 7 bases and the J gene end by 2 bases; junction bases not matched to a gene: 9. This CDR3 is built from 15 residues. In DNA, the CDR3 is TGTGCCAGCATTAATCTAGCGGCTACCACAGATACGCAGTATTTT. It is translated as CASINLAATTDTQYF.

This clone was detected only a few times. The rearrangement links TRBV5-4 to TRBJ2-1; 7 nucleotides align to TRBD1. The CDR3 has 14 residues. The trim removed 4 bases at V and 10 bases at J, leaving 11 bases unmatched. CDR1 and CDR2 from the germline V gene are SGHNT and YYREEE (reference sequence). The CDR3, as DNA: TGTGCCAGCAGCCGACTACAGGGGATCAAGGAGCAGTTCTTC. Translation gives CASSRLQGIKEQFF.

This clone has a single count. The chain joins TRBV5-1 to TRBJ2-5; the D gene is possibly TRBD2 (6 bases). The CDR3 extends over 13 amino acids. Between the trimmed V and J ends, which lost 0 bases and 3 bases, there was a span of 6 bases. CDR1 SGHRS and CDR2 YFSETQ come from the germline V gene. CDR3 sequence: CASSLGGKETQYF. Written as DNA, the CDR3 is TGCGCCAGCAGCTTGGGCGGGAAAGAGACCCAGTACTTC. Looking up the rest from reference TRBV5-1 and TRBJ2-5 gives the full variable domain: KAGVTQTPRYLIKTRGQQVTLSCSPISGHRSVSWYQQTPGQGLQFLFEYFSETQRNKGNFPGRFSGRQFSNSRSEMNVSTLELGDSALYLCASSLGGKETQYFGPGTRLLVL.

The table lists this clone with a few counts. The chain uses TRBV19 and TRBJ1-1; 9 nucleotides align to TRBD1. Germline loops: CDR1 LNHDA, CDR2 SQIVND (reference sequence). V lost 5 bases, J lost 0 bases, and 10 bases stayed unmatched. There are 17 residues in the CDR3. Here the CDR3 reads CASSPQGTGSMNTEAFF. DNA of the CDR3: TGTGCCAGTAGTCCCCAAGGGACAGGGTCAATGAACACTGAAGCTTTCTTT.

The chain couples TRBV25-1 to TRBJ1-2; maybe TRBD1 (6 bases). The V end lost 1 base, the J end lost 2 bases, and 17 bases lay between the germline ends. The CDR3 covers 17 residues. Per the germline V gene, CDR1 is MGHDK and CDR2 is SYGVNS. CDR3 sequence: CASSESRGIGMNYGYTF. The CDR3 DNA follows: TGTGCCAGCAGTGAATCCAGGGGAATCGGCATGAACTATGGCTACACCTTC.

The V call is TRBV5-1, the J call TRBJ1-1; no firm D call. CDR1 and CDR2 from the germline V gene are SGHRS and YFSETQ. The CDR3 extends over 14 amino acids. Trimming pared 2 bases from V and 1 base from J, leaving 9 bases between. CDR3 in DNA: TGCGCCAGCAGCTTCGAGCGCACGAACACTGAAGCTTTCTTT. It yields the protein CASSFERTNTEAFF. Drawing the rest from reference TRBV5-1 and TRBJ1-1, the complete variable domain is KAGVTQTPRYLIKTRGQQVTLSCSPISGHRSVSWYQQTPGQGLQFLFEYFSETQRNKGNFPGRFSGRQFSNSRSEMNVSTLELGDSALYLCASSFERTNTEAFFGQGTRLTVV.

The chain recombines TRBV28 with TRBJ2-7, with TRBD1 matching over 7 bases. The CDR3 spans 15 residues. Germline CDR1 is MDHEN and CDR2 is SYDVKM. Trimming took 6 bases from V and 3 from J; bases not matched to a gene: 11. CDR3 in amino acids: CASRSATGDYYEQYF. The CDR3 nucleotides are TGTGCCAGCAGATCCGCCACAGGGGATTACTACGAGCAGTACTTC.

This chain links TRBV5-3 with TRBJ1-2, with 7 bases matching TRBD1. TRBV5-3 is placed among ORFs of uncertain function. V shed 0 bases, J shed 8 bases, and the junction held 10 bases outside the gene matches. This CDR3 region has 15 residues. The CDR3: CARSLGDSNWRGYTF. CDR3 coding DNA: TGTGCCAGAAGCTTGGGGGACAGCAACTGGAGAGGCTACACCTTC.

The chain is built from TRBV6-5 and TRBJ2-2; 9 nucleotides align to TRBD2. This CDR3 has 15 residues. Trimming at V came to 5 bases and at J to 3 bases, leaving 4 bases not matched to a gene. The V gene's germline CDR1 is MNHEY and CDR2 SVGAGI. CDR3 DNA: TGTGCCAGCAGTCCCGGGACTAGCCACACCGGGGAGCTGTTTTTT. Translation gives CASSPGTSHTGELFF.